The TCR beta chain described here comes from a study of shared clonotypes between healthy human individuals. Some clones are missing from TCRdb's copy, which holds only in-frame ones; the method was immunoSEQ multiplex PCR. The sample has about 1 million clones; about 77% are singletons. This clone has only a few counts. Germline V gives CDR1 LNHNV, CDR2 YYDKDF (reference sequence). Trimming took 1 base from V and 8 from J, leaving 8 bases between them. This CDR3 has 12 amino acids. The rearrangement links TRBV15 to TRBJ1-2; D is unclear. The sample was memory CD4+ T cells sorted from blood. Sample subset: CD45RA-negative fraction. This receptor was taken from a man younger than 35 in good health. Written as DNA, the CDR3 is TGTGCCACCAGCAGAGCTCTTGGGGGCTACACCTTC. This encodes CATSRALGGYTF.